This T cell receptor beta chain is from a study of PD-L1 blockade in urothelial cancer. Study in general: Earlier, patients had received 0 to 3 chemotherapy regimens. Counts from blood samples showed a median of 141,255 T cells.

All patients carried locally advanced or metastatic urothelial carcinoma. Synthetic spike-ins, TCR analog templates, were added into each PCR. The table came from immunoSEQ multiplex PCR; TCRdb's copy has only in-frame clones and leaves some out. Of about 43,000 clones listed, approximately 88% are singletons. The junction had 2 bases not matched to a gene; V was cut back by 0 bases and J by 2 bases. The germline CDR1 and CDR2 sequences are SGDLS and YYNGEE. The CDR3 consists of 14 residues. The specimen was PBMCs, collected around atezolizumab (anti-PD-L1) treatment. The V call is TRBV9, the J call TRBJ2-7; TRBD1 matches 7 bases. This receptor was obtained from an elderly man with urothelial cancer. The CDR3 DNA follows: TGTGCCAGCAGCGTAGGGACAGGAACCTACGAGCAGTACTTC. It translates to CASSVGTGTYEQYF.